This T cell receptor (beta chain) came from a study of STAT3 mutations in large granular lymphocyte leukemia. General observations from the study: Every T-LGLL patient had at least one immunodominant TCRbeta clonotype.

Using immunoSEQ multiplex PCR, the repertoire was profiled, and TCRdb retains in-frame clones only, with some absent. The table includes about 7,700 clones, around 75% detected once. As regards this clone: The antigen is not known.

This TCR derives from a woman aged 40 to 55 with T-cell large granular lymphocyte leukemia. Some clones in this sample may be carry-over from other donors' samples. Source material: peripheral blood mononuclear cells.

The CDR3 loop reads CASSLGRDYEQYF. CDR3 sequence (DNA): TGTGCCAGCAGCTTAGGGCGAGACTACGAGCAGTACTTC. The chain is built from TRBV7-3 and TRBJ2-7; D ambiguous. Germline lookup yields CDR1 SGHTA and CDR2 FQGTGA. This CDR3 contains 13 residues. Trimming shortened V by 2 bases and J by 3 bases, and 8 bases separated the two germline ends.